One TCR beta chain is described in this entry. Its antigen is as yet unknown. The V gene lost 5 bases and the J gene lost 4 bases, with 18 bases spanning the gap. This CDR3 spans 16 amino acids. CDR1 and CDR2 from the germline V gene are SGHTA and FQGTGA. The data were taken from a study of T cells in Graves' hyperthyroidism and ophthalmopathy. Study-level points and caveats: The majority of expanded thyroid clonotypes above 0.001 also appeared in blood.

RNA transcripts were the template for amplifying TCR beta CDR3 regions. The HTBI set primed first-round TCR CDR3 RT-PCR. TCRdb recomputed calls from the multiplex PCR reads with MiXCR, one row per CDR3 protein. The sample yields approximately 300,000 distinct CDR3 sequences, around 16% seen once. The chain links TRBV7-3 to TRBJ1-3; the D is unclear. The sequencing input was blood. This clonotype was sampled from a man aged 25 to 45 with Graves' hyperthyroidism. The CDR3 is CASSVAHGREGNTIYF. CDR3 nucleotide sequence: TGTGCCAGCAGCGTAGCCCACGGACGAGAGGGAAACACCATATATTTT. The full variable domain, with the rest looked up from reference TRBV7-3 and TRBJ1-3, is GAGVSQTPSNKVTEKGKYVELRCDPISGHTALYWYRQSLGQGPEFLIYFQGTGAADDSGLPNDRFFAVRPEGSVSTLKIQRTERGDSAVYLCASSVAHGREGNTIYFGEGSWLTVV.